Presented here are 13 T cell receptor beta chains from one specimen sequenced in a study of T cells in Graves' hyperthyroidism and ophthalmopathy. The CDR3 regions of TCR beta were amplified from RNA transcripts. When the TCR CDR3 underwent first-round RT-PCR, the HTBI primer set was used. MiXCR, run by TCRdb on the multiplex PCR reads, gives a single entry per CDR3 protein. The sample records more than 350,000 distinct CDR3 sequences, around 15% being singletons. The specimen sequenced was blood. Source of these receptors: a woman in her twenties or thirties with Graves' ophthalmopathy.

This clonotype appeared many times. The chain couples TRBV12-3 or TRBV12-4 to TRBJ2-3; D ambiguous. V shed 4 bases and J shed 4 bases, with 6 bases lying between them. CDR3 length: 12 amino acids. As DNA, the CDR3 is TGTGCCAGCAGTTCTGCGGCAGATACGCAGTATTTT. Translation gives CASSSAADTQYF.

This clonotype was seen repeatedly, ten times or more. The CDR3 DNA is TGTGCCAGCAGCCCCAGCCCTAGCGGGGGGGCCTTCAATGAGCAGTTCTTC. This gives the protein CASSPSPSGGAFNEQFF. The chain has TRBV7-2 and TRBJ2-1; 12 positions agree with TRBD2. This CDR3 has 17 residues. V was clipped by 5 bases and J by 6 bases; unmatched bases: 11. The germline V gene encodes CDR1 SGHTA and CDR2 FQGNSA. Supplemented by reference TRBV7-2 and TRBJ2-1, the full variable domain reads GAGVSQSPSNKVTEKGKDVELRCDPISGHTALYWYRQSLGQGLEFLIYFQGNSAPDKSGLPSDRFSAERTGGSVSTLTIQRTQQEDSAVYLCASSPSPSGGAFNEQFFGPGTRLTVL.

CDR3 DNA: TGTGCCAGTAGTATAATCCGTTTCGGGGGGGCAGATACGCAGTATTTT. It translates to CASSIIRFGGADTQYF. The V and J genes are TRBV19 and TRBJ2-3; 8 nucleotides align to TRBD2. CDR1 LNHDA and CDR2 SQIVND come from the germline V gene (reference sequence). The CDR3 extends over 16 amino acids. After removal of 2 bases from V and 4 bases from J, the junction contained 8 bases not matched to a gene.

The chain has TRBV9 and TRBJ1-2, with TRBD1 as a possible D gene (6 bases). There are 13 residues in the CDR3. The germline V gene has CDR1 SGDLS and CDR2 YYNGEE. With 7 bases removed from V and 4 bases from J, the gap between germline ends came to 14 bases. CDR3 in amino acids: CASSPGTSYGYTF. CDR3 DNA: TGTGCCAGCTCCCCCGGGACATCCTATGGCTACACCTTC.

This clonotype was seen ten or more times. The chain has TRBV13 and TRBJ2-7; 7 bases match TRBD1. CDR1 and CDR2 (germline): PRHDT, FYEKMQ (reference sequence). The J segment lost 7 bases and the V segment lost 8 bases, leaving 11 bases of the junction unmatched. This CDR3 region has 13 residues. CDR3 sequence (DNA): TGTGCCAGCTTGAGACAGGGCGGTACTGAGCAGTACTTC. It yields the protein CASLRQGGTEQYF.

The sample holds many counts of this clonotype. CDR3 region: CASSPRPGSRADTQYF. The CDR3 coding sequence is TGTGCCAGCTCACCACGCCCAGGGAGTAGGGCAGATACGCAGTATTTT. The chain combines TRBV18 with TRBJ2-3, with D possibly called TRBD1 or TRBD2 (5 bases each). The CDR3 runs 16 residues. CDR1 is KGHSH and CDR2 is LQKENI in the germline V gene. Trimming took off 1 base at V and 4 bases at J, with 15 bases between the two ends.

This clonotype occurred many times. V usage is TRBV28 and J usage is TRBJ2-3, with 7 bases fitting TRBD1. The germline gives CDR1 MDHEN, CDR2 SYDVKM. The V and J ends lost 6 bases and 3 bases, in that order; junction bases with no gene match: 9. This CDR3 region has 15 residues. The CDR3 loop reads CASSKGGPTTDTQYF. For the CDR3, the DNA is TGTGCCAGCAGCAAAGGGGGCCCCACGACAGATACGCAGTATTTT.

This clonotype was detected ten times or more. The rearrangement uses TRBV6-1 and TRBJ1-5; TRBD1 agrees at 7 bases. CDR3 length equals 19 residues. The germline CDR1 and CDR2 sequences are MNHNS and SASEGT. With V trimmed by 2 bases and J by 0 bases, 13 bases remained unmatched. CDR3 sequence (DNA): TGTGCCAGCAGTGAAAGGGGGCCCGACAGGTTGTATAGCAATCAGCCCCAGCATTTT. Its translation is CASSERGPDRLYSNQPQHF.

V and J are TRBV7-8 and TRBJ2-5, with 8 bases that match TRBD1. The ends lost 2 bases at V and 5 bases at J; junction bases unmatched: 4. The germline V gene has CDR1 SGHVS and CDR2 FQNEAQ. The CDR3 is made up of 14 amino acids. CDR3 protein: CASSLRAGGETQYF. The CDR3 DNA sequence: TGTGCCAGCAGCTTAAGGGCAGGGGGCGAGACCCAGTACTTC.

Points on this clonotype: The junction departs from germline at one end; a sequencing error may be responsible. The DNA of the CDR3 is TGTGCCGGCAGACTAGCGGGGGAAGAGACCCAGTACTTC. This encodes CAGRLAGEETQYF. The chain is built from TRBV6-1 and TRBJ2-5; TRBD2 matches at 12 bases. This CDR3 comprises 13 residues. Per the germline V gene, CDR1 is MNHNS and CDR2 is SASEGT.

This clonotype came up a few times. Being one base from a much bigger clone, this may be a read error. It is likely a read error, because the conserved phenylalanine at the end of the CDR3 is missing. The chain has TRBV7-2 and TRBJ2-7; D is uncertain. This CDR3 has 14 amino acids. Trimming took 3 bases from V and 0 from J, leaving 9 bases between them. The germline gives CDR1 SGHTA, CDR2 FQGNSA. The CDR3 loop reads CASSLDPSSYEQYL. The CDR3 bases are TGTGCCAGCAGCTTGGATCCGAGCTCCTACGAGCAGTACCTC.

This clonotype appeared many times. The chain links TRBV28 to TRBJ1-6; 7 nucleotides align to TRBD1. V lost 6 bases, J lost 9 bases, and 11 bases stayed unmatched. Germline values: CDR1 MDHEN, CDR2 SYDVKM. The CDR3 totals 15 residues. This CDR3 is CASSRSRGPSSPLHF. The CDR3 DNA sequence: TGTGCCAGCAGCCGATCTAGGGGGCCGAGTTCACCCCTCCACTTT.

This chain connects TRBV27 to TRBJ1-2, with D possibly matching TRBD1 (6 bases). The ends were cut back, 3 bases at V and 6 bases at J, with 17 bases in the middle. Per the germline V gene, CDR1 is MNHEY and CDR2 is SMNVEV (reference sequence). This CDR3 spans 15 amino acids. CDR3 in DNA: TGTGCCAGCAGTTTCTCGTCGGGGGCGGGGAATGGCTACACCTTC. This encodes CASSFSSGAGNGYTF.